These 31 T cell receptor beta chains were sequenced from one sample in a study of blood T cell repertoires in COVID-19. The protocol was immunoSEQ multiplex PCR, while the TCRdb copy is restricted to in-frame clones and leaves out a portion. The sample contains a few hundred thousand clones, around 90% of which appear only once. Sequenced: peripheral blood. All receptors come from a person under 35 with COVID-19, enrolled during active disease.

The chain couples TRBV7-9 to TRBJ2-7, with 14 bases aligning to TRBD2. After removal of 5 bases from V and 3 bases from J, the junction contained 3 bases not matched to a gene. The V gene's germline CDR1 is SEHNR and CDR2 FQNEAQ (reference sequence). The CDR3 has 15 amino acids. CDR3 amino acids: CASSPGLAGDYEQYF. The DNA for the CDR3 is TGTGCCAGCAGCCCGGGACTAGCGGGGGACTACGAGCAGTACTTC.

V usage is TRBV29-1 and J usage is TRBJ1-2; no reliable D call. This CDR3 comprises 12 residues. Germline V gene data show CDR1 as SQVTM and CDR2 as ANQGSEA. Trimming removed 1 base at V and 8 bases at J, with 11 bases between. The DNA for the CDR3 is TGCAGCGTTGAAGCGGGAGTAAGGGGCTACACCTTC. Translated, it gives CSVEAGVRGYTF.

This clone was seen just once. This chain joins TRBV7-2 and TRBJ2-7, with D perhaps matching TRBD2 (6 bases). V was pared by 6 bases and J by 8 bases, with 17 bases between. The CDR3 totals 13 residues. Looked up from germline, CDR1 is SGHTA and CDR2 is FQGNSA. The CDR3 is CASSLGGGEKQYF. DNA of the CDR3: TGTGCCAGCAGTTTGGGAGGCGGCGAAAAGCAGTACTTC.

The CDR3 sequence: CASSVTGTGNYGYTF. CDR3 DNA sequence: TGTGCCAGCAGTGTGACCGGGACAGGGAACTATGGCTACACCTTC. This sequence joins TRBV28 and TRBJ1-2; 9 bases line up with TRBD1. The length of the CDR3 is 15 residues. V shed 5 bases, J shed 2 bases, and the junction held 6 bases outside the gene matches. CDR1 and CDR2 (germline): MDHEN, SYDVKM.

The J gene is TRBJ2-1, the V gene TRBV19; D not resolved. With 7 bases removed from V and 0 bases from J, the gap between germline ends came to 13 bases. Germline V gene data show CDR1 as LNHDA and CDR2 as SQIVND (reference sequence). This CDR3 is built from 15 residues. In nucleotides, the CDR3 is TGTGCCAGTACCACCGAGGTTTTCTCCTACAATGAGCAGTTCTTC. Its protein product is CASTTEVFSYNEQFF. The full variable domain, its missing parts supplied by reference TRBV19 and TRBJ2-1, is DGGITQSPKYLFRKEGQNVTLSCEQNLNHDAMYWYRQDPGQGLRLIYYSQIVNDFQKGDIAEGYSVSREKKESFPLTVTSAQKNPTAFYLCASTTEVFSYNEQFFGPGTRLTVL.

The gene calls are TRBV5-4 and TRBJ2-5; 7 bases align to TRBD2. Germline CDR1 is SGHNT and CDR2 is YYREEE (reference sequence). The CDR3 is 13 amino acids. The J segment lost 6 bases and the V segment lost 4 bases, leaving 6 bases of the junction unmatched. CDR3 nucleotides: TGTGCCAGCAGCCAGACTAGCCAGAAGACCCAGTACTTC. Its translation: CASSQTSQKTQYF.

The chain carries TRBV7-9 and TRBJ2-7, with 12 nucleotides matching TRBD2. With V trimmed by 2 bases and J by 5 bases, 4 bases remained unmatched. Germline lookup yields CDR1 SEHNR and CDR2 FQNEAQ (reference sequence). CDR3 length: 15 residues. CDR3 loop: CASSLSTSGRNEQYF. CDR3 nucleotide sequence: TGTGCCAGCAGCTTATCGACTAGCGGGAGAAACGAGCAGTACTTC.

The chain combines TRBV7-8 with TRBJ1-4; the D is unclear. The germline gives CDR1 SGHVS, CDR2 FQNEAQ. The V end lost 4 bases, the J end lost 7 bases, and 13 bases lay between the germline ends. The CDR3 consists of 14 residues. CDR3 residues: CASSSQRGTEKLFF. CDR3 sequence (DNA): TGTGCCAGCAGCTCTCAACGGGGAACTGAAAAACTGTTTTTT.

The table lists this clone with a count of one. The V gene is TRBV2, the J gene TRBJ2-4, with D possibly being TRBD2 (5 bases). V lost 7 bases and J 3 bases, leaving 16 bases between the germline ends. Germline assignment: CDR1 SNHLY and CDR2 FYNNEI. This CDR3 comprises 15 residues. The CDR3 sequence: CASKETDGSKNIQYF. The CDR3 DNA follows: TGTGCCAGCAAAGAGACTGATGGGAGCAAAAACATTCAGTACTTC. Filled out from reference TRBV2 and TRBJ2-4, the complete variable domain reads EPEVTQTPSHQVTQMGQEVILRCVPISNHLYFYWYRQILGQKVEFLVSFYNNEISEKSEIFDDQFSVERPDGSNFTLKIRSTKLEDSAMYFCASKETDGSKNIQYFGAGTRLSVL.

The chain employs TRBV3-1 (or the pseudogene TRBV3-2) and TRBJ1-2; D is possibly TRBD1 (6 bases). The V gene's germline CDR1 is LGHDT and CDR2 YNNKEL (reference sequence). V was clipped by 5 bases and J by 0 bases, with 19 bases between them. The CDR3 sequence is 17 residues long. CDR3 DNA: TGTGCCAGCAGCACCTTCCAGGGGCCTCGTTCTAACTATGGCTACACCTTC. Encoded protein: CASSTFQGPRSNYGYTF.

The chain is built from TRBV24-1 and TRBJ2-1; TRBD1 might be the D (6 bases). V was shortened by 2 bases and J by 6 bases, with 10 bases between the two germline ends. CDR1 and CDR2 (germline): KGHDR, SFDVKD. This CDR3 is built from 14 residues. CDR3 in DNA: TGTGCCACCAGTGATTATGGGGGCTCCAATGAGCAGTTCTTC. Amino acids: CATSDYGGSNEQFF.

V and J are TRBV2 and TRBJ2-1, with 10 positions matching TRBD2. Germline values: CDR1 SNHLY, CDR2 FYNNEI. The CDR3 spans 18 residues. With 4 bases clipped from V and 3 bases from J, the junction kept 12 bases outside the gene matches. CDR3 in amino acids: CASSGLAGGSSVYNEQFF. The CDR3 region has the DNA TGTGCCAGCAGTGGCTTAGCGGGAGGTTCCTCCGTCTACAATGAGCAGTTCTTC.

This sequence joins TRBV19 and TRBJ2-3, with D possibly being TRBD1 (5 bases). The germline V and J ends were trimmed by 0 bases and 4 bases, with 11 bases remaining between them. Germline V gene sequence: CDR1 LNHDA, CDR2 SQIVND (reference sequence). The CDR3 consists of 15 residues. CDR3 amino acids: CASSIDTGYPDTQYF. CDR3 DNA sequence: TGTGCCAGTAGTATAGATACAGGCTACCCAGATACGCAGTATTTT.

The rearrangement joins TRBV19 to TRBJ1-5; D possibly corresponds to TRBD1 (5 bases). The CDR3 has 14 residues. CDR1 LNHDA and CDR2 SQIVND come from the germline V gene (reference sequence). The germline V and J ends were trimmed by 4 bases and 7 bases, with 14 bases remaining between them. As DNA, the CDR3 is TGTGCCAGTAGTAGGGACGGGGGAGGACAGCCCCAGCATTTT. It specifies CASSRDGGGQPQHF.

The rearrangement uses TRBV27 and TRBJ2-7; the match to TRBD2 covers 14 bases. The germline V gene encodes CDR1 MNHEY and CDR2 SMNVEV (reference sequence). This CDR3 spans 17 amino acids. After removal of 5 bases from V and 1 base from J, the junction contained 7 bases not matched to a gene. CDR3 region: CASSPGTSGSGSYEQYF. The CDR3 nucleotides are TGTGCCAGCAGTCCAGGGACTAGCGGGAGCGGATCCTACGAGCAGTACTTC.

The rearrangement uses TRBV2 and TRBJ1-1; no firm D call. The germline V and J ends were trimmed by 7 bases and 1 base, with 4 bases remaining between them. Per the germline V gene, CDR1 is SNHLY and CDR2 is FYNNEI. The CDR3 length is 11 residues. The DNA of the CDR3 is TGTGCCAGCATCCGGAACACTGAAGCTTTCTTT. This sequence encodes CASIRNTEAFF.

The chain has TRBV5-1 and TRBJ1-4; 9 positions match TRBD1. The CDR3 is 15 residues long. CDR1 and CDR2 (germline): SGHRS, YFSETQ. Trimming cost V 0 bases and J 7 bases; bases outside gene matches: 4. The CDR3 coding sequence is TGCGCCAGCAGCTTGGTACAGGGGGCATTTGAAAAACTGTTTTTT. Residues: CASSLVQGAFEKLFF.

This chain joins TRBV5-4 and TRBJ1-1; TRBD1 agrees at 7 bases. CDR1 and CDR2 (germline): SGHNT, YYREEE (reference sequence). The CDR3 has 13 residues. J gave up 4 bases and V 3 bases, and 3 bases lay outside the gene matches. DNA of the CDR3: TGTGCCAGCAGCTACCCAGGGGGCACTGAAGCTTTCTTT. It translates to CASSYPGGTEAFF. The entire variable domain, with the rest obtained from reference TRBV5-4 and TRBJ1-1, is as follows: ETGVTQSPTHLIKTRGQQVTLRCSSQSGHNTVSWYQQALGQGPQFIFQYYREEENGRGNFPPRFSGLQFPNYSSELNVNALELDDSALYLCASSYPGGTEAFFGQGTRLTVV.

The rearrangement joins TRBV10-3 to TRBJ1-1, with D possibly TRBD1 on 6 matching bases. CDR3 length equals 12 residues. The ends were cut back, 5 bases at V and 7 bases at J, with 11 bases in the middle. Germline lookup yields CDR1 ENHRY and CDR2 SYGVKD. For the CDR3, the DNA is TGTGCCATCAGTAACCGACAGGTTGAAGCTTTCTTT. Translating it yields CAISNRQVEAFF.

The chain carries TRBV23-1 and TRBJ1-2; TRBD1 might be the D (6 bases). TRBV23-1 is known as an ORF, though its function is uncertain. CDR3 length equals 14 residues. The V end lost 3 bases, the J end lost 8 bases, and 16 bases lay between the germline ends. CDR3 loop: CASSQSGPGGGYTF. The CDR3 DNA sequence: TGCGCCAGCAGTCAGTCCGGGCCGGGGGGCGGCTACACCTTC.

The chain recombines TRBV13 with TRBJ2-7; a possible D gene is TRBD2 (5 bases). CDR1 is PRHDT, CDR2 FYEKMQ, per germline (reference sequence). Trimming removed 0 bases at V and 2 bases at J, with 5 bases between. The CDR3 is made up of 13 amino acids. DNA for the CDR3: TGTGCCAGCAGCTTAGGGAGGGCCTACGAGCAGTACTTC. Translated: CASSLGRAYEQYF.

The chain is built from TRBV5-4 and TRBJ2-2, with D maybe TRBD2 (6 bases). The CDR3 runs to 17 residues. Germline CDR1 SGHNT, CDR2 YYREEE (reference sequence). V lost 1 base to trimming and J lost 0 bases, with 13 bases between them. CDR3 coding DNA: TGTGCCAGCAGCTTGAGTCGTAGCGGTTCGAACACCGGGGAGCTGTTTTTT. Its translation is CASSLSRSGSNTGELFF.

The DNA for the CDR3 is TGTGCCAGCAGGGGACTCATTTCGGGGCCGATCGAGCAGTACTTC. Protein: CASRGLISGPIEQYF. The chain joins TRBV6-5 to TRBJ2-7; possibly TRBD2 for D (6 bases). The CDR3 extends over 15 amino acids. V lost 6 bases, J lost 6 bases, and 21 bases lay in between. Germline V gene data show CDR1 as MNHEY and CDR2 as SVGAGI.

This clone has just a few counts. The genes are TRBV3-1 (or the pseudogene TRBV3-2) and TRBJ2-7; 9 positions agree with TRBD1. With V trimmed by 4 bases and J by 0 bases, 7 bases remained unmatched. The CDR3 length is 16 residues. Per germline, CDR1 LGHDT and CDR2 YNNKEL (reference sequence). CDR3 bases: TGTGCCAGCAGCCGGTTGGGACAGGGATTCTCCTACGAGCAGTACTTC. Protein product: CASSRLGQGFSYEQYF.

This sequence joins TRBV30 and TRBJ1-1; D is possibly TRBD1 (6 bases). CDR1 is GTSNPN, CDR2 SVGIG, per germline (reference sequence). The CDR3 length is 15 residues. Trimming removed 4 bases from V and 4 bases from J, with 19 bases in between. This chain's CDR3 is CAWKRGGQGLTEAFF. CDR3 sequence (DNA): TGTGCCTGGAAGAGAGGGGGACAAGGTCTCACTGAAGCTTTCTTT.

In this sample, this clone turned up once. CDR3 sequence: CASSRGPHEQFF. CDR3 DNA sequence: TGTGCCAGCAGCCGAGGTCCCCATGAGCAGTTCTTC. This sequence joins TRBV27 and TRBJ2-1; no definite D call. CDR1 is MNHEY, CDR2 SMNVEV, per germline (reference sequence). The CDR3 covers 12 residues. Trimming stripped 6 bases from V and 8 bases from J, with 11 bases between.

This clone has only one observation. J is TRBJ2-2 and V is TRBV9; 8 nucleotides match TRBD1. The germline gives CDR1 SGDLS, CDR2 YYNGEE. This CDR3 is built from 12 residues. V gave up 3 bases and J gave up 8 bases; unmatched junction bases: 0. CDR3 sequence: CASSGTGGELFF. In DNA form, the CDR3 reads TGTGCCAGCAGCGGGACAGGGGGGGAGCTGTTTTTT.

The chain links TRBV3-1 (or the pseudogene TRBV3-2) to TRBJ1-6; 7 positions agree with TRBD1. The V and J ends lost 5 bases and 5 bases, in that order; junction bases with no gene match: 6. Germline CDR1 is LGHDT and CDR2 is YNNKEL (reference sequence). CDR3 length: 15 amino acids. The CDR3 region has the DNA TGTGCCAGCAGCTTCCGGGACAGTGATAATTCACCCCTCCACTTT. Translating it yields CASSFRDSDNSPLHF.

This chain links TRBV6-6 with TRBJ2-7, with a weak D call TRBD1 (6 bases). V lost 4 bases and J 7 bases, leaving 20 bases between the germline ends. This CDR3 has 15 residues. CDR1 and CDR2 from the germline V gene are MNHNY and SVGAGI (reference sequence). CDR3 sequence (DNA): TGTGCCAGCAGTTCCCTGAGCAGGGGCGCGCGGGAGCAGTACTTC. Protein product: CASSSLSRGAREQYF.

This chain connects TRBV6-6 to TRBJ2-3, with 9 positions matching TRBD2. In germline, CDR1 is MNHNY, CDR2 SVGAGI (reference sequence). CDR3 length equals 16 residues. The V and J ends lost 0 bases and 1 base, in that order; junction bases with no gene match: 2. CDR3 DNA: TGTGCCAGCAGTTACTCGATAGCGGGAGGCACAGATACGCAGTATTTT. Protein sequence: CASSYSIAGGTDTQYF.

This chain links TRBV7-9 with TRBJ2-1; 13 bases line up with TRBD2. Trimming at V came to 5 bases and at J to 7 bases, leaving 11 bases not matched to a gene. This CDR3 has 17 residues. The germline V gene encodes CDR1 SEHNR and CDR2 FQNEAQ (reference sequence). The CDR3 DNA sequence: TGTGCCAGCAGCCTCGGGACTAGCGGGAATCTTGTGAATGAGCAGTTCTTC. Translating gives CASSLGTSGNLVNEQFF.